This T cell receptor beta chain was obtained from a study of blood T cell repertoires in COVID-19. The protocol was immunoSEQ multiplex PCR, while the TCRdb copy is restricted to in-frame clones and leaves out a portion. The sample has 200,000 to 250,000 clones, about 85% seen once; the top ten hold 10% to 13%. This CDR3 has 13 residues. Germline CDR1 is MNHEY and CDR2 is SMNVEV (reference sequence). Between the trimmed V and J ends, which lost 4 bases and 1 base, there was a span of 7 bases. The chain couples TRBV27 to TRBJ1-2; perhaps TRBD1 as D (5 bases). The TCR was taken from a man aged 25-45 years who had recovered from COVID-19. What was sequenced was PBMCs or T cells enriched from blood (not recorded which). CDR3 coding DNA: TGTGCCAGCAGTTCGACAGATAACTATGGCTACACCTTC. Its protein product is CASSSTDNYGYTF.